The 24 T cell receptor beta chains listed next were all sequenced from one sample in a study of STAT3 mutations in large granular lymphocyte leukemia. No antigen is known for these receptors. Study-wide results and limits: Every T-cell large granular lymphocyte leukemia patient had at least one immunodominant TCR beta clonotype.

Clones were sequenced by immunoSEQ multiplex PCR, and TCRdb holds only the in-frame ones, with some missing. The sample consists of approximately 1,300 clones, about 55% of them appearing once. The specimen sequenced was peripheral blood mononuclear cells. The receptors stem from a man between 60 and 75 years old with T-cell large granular lymphocyte leukemia. Some clones in this sample may be carry-over from other donors' samples.

The chain recombines TRBV7-9 with TRBJ2-6, with D possibly TRBD1 on 5 matching bases. This CDR3 is built from 16 residues. In germline, CDR1 is SEHNR, CDR2 FQNEAQ (reference sequence). V was shortened by 2 bases and J by 2 bases, with 10 bases between the two germline ends. This chain's CDR3 is CASSLLRDPGANVLTF. CDR3 sequence (DNA): TGTGCCAGCAGCTTACTCAGGGATCCTGGGGCCAACGTCCTGACTTTC.

The chain is built from TRBV30 and TRBJ2-7, with 8 bases identical to TRBD1. Germline CDR1 GTSNPN, CDR2 SVGIG (reference sequence). The J segment lost 6 bases and the V segment lost 2 bases, leaving 6 bases of the junction unmatched. This CDR3 comprises 13 residues. The CDR3 DNA sequence: TGTGCCTGGAGTCCAGGGGGCGCTGGCGAGCAGTACTTC. Its protein product is CAWSPGGAGEQYF.

The rearrangement uses TRBV6-5 and TRBJ2-3; TRBD1 matches at 9 bases. Looked up from germline, CDR1 is MNHEY and CDR2 is SVGAGI. The CDR3 extends over 15 amino acids. The V gene end was trimmed by 4 bases and the J gene end by 9 bases; junction bases not matched to a gene: 11. The DNA for the CDR3 is TGTGCCAGCAGTTCTCCGGGACAGGGAATCAGCACGCAGTATTTT. Protein product: CASSSPGQGISTQYF.

The table lists this clone with a few counts. The DNA of the CDR3 is TGCAGCGTTGAAGAATCGGGGGGCTCCTACGAGCAGTACTTC. It is translated as CSVEESGGSYEQYF. The chain couples TRBV29-1 to TRBJ2-7, with TRBD2 matching 7 bases. Germline CDR1 reads SQVTM; CDR2 reads ANQGSEA. Trimming removed 0 bases from V and 0 bases from J; junction bases left unmatched: 2. CDR3 length: 14 amino acids.

The rearrangement uses TRBV29-1 and TRBJ1-1; D gene unclear. V was trimmed by 4 bases and J by 2 bases, leaving 14 bases between them. The CDR3 runs 14 residues. The germline V gene encodes CDR1 SQVTM and CDR2 ANQGSEA. CDR3 in DNA: TGCAGCGTTGGTCCGCGACGAGAAAACACTGAAGCTTTCTTT. This codes for CSVGPRRENTEAFF.

V gene TRBV9 combines with J gene TRBJ2-7, with D perhaps being TRBD1 or TRBD2 (5 bases each). This CDR3 spans 14 amino acids. Trimming removed 2 bases from V and 1 base from J, with 10 bases in between. In germline, CDR1 is SGDLS, CDR2 YYNGEE. CDR3 sequence (DNA): TGTGCCAGCAGCGTGGGGGAGATATCCTACGAGCAGTACTTC. It translates to CASSVGEISYEQYF.

V and J are TRBV14 and TRBJ1-2; no clear D gene. The CDR3 extends over 12 amino acids. The germline V gene has CDR1 SGHDN and CDR2 FVKESK. V dropped 2 bases and J dropped 6 bases, with 7 bases sitting between them. As DNA, the CDR3 is TGTGCCAGCAGCCAATTGAGGGATGGCTACACCTTC. Protein: CASSQLRDGYTF.

This chain connects TRBV29-1 to TRBJ2-7, with 9 bases identical to TRBD1. This CDR3 is built from 13 residues. CDR1 is SQVTM and CDR2 is ANQGSEA in the germline V gene. Trimming removed 6 bases from V and 4 bases from J; junction bases left unmatched: 7. The CDR3 region has the DNA TGCAGCGTGTCGGGACAGGGAGTTTACGAGCAGTACTTC. This translates into CSVSGQGVYEQYF.

Relative to its sample, this clone is medium-sized. This chain joins TRBV4-3 and TRBJ2-7; 13 nucleotides agree with TRBD2. V shed 5 bases and J 5 bases; nucleotides not matched to a gene: 12. Germline CDR1 LGHNA, CDR2 YSLEER. CDR3 size: 17 residues. The DNA of the CDR3 is TGCGCCAGCAGCGAGTCGATTGGGACTAGCGGGAACCACGAGCAGTACTTC. Protein sequence: CASSESIGTSGNHEQYF.

The chain is built from TRBV5-4 and TRBJ1-1; D not resolved. V was trimmed by 7 bases and J by 5 bases, leaving 9 bases between them. Germline loops: CDR1 SGHNT, CDR2 YYREEE (reference sequence). CDR3 length: 11 amino acids. DNA of the CDR3: TGTGCCAGCTATGGGGTGACTGAAGCTTTCTTT. Protein product: CASYGVTEAFF.

The chain combines TRBV7-9 with TRBJ2-7, with TRBD2 matching 11 bases. The V gene end was trimmed by 5 bases and the J gene end by 4 bases; junction bases not matched to a gene: 7. CDR3 length: 15 amino acids. CDR1 is SEHNR, CDR2 FQNEAQ, per germline (reference sequence). This CDR3 reads CASSARASGRYEQYF. For the CDR3, the DNA is TGTGCCAGCAGCGCCCGGGCTAGCGGGAGGTACGAGCAGTACTTC.

The chain recombines TRBV7-9 with TRBJ2-5; D uncertain. Germline-derived CDR1 and CDR2 are SEHNR and FQNEAQ (reference sequence). The V and J ends lost 2 bases and 3 bases respectively, with 7 bases between them. CDR3 length: 13 amino acids. CDR3: CASSLLGKETQYF. The CDR3 DNA reads as TGTGCCAGCAGCTTACTTGGTAAAGAGACCCAGTACTTC.

The V and J genes are TRBV18 and TRBJ1-1, with D possibly TRBD1 on 5 matching bases. The CDR3 consists of 13 residues. Trimming removed 3 bases from V and 9 bases from J, with 14 bases in between. Per the germline V gene, CDR1 is KGHSH and CDR2 is LQKENI. The CDR3 sequence is CASSPQGRLQAFF. For the CDR3, the DNA is TGTGCCAGCTCACCCCAGGGACGTCTTCAAGCTTTCTTT.

This clone has more than one count but fewer than ten. J is TRBJ2-3 and V is TRBV6-5, with D tentatively TRBD1 (6 bases). CDR1 is MNHEY and CDR2 is SVGAGI in the germline V gene. The CDR3 contains 16 residues. The V end lost 2 bases, the J end lost 0 bases, and 12 bases lay between the germline ends. CDR3: CASSYTPGASTDTQYF. The DNA for the CDR3 is TGTGCCAGCAGTTACACCCCAGGGGCTAGCACAGATACGCAGTATTTT.

The chain couples TRBV7-9 to TRBJ2-7, with 8 bases matching TRBD1. Germline CDR1 SEHNR, CDR2 FQNEAQ (reference sequence). The CDR3 runs to 15 residues. V shed 5 bases and J 3 bases; nucleotides not matched to a gene: 9. The CDR3, as DNA: TGTGCCAGCAGCGACACACAGGGGGAATTCTACGAGCAGTACTTC. It encodes CASSDTQGEFYEQYF. Using reference TRBV7-9 and TRBJ2-7 for the parts outside the CDR3, the full variable domain is DTGVSQNPRHKITKRGQNVTFRCDPISEHNRLYWYRQTLGQGPEFLTYFQNEAQLEKSRLLSDRFSAERPKGSFSTLEIQRTEQGDSAMYLCASSDTQGEFYEQYFGPGTRLTVT.

The rearrangement links TRBV7-8 to TRBJ2-7; TRBD1 or TRBD2 may be the D gene (6 bases each). The germline CDR1 and CDR2 sequences are SGHVS and FQNEAQ. Trimming took off 6 bases at V and 5 bases at J, with 23 bases between the two ends. The CDR3 contains 16 residues. CDR3 loop: CASRVLGGQSWNEQYF. The CDR3 region has the DNA TGTGCCAGCAGAGTCCTAGGGGGGCAAAGTTGGAACGAGCAGTACTTC. Variable domain in full (rest from reference TRBV7-8 and TRBJ2-7): GAGVSQSPRYKVAKRGQDVALRCDPISGHVSLFWYQQALGQGPEFLTYFQNEAQLDKSGLPSDRFFAERPEGSVSTLKIQRTQQEDSAVYLCASRVLGGQSWNEQYFGPGTRLTVT.

The rearrangement uses TRBV10-2 and TRBJ1-2; D uncertain. Per germline, CDR1 WSHSY and CDR2 SAAADI. Trimming removed 2 bases at V and 0 bases at J, with 16 bases between. The CDR3 runs to 17 residues. The CDR3 DNA sequence: TGCGCCAGCAGTGAGACTATGGCAGGCCAAGCTAACTATGGCTACACCTTC. It translates to CASSETMAGQANYGYTF.

The chain uses TRBV5-4 and TRBJ2-7; D gene unclear. Germline CDR1 and CDR2: SGHNT and YYREEE (reference sequence). V dropped 3 bases and J dropped 7 bases, with 14 bases sitting between them. There are 13 residues in the CDR3. In nucleotides, the CDR3 is TGTGCCAGCAGCTCGGGTCCGAGCTATGAGCAGTACTTC. Translation gives CASSSGPSYEQYF.

The chain carries TRBV11-3 and TRBJ2-6; D is undetermined. Trimming took 10 bases from V and 0 from J, leaving 4 bases between them. The V gene's germline CDR1 is SGHNT and CDR2 YENEEA. This CDR3 comprises 12 residues. The CDR3 nucleotides are TGTGCCATCCACTCTGGGGCCAACGTCCTGACTTTC. This codes for CAIHSGANVLTF.

The chain has TRBV27 and TRBJ2-2, with 8 bases fitting TRBD2. The CDR3 loop spans 14 amino acids. Trimming took 5 bases from V and 6 from J; bases not matched to a gene: 5. Germline V CDR1 and CDR2: MNHEY, SMNVEV (reference sequence). The CDR3 loop is CASSTGLEAGELFF. The CDR3 DNA is TGTGCCAGCAGTACGGGACTAGAAGCCGGGGAGCTGTTTTTT.

This clone was observed a few times. V usage is TRBV29-1 and J usage is TRBJ1-2; a weak D match, TRBD1 (6 bases). The germline V gene has CDR1 SQVTM and CDR2 ANQGSEA. The V end lost 7 bases, the J end lost 4 bases, and 19 bases lay between the germline ends. CDR3 length equals 14 residues. CDR3 DNA sequence: TGCAGCGCGAACGACAGGTCGGGTACCTATGGCTACACCTTC. It yields the protein CSANDRSGTYGYTF.

V and J are TRBV5-1 and TRBJ2-7; 7 nucleotides line up with TRBD1. J lost 1 base, V lost 4 bases, and 2 bases had no gene match. The CDR3 has 13 residues. CDR1 SGHRS and CDR2 YFSETQ come from the germline V gene. The DNA for the CDR3 is TGCGCCAGCAGCCTGACAGGGTCCTACGAGCAGTACTTC. This gives the protein CASSLTGSYEQYF. Full variable domain (outside the CDR3, taken from reference TRBV5-1 and TRBJ2-7): KAGVTQTPRYLIKTRGQQVTLSCSPISGHRSVSWYQQTPGQGLQFLFEYFSETQRNKGNFPGRFSGRQFSNSRSEMNVSTLELGDSALYLCASSLTGSYEQYFGPGTRLTVT.

This rearrangement joins TRBV29-1 to TRBJ2-5; 12 bases agree with TRBD1. V gave up 7 bases and J gave up 5 bases; unmatched junction bases: 8. The CDR3 totals 14 residues. CDR1 is SQVTM and CDR2 is ANQGSEA in the germline V gene. The CDR3 region is CSAGDRGRRETQYF. The CDR3 nucleotides read TGCAGCGCCGGGGACAGGGGGCGAAGGGAGACCCAGTACTTC.

CDR3 in DNA: TGCGCCAGCAGGCTAGAGAGGTTGAGGGACGAGCAGTACTTC. Encoded protein: CASRLERLRDEQYF. The chain employs TRBV5-1 and TRBJ2-7, with D perhaps matching TRBD2 (5 bases). Germline assignment: CDR1 SGHRS and CDR2 YFSETQ. V was trimmed by 5 bases and J by 5 bases, leaving 17 bases between them. The CDR3 consists of 14 residues.